This T cell receptor beta chain was retrieved from a study of Ad26.COV2.S vaccination and SARS-CoV-2 variants. About the research overall: Recipients of Ad26.COV2.S got it intramuscularly, once or twice 56 days apart.

V dropped 5 bases and J dropped 6; count of bases not matched to a gene: 11. Germline V lookup: CDR1 SGHNT, CDR2 YENEEA. The CDR3 covers 17 residues. TCRdb keeps only in-frame clones here, not all; method: immunoSEQ multiplex PCR. The data contain fewer than 400,000 clones, 85% to 90% of them singletons. The sample's treatment: roughly 19 received Ad26.COV2.S at low or high dose, single or two shots; about 5 received placebo; per-sample allocation not given. Sampling happened 63 days after the first vaccine or placebo injection. This Boston cohort included adults aged 18-55 years. This clone was seen once.

This clonotype was obtained from a person aged 18-65 years who received the Ad26.COV2.S COVID-19 vaccine or a placebo. The sample in question was peripheral blood, obtained in a trial of Ad26.COV2.S vaccine versus placebo. The chain combines TRBV11-3 with TRBJ2-2; TRBD1 matches 11 bases. As DNA, the CDR3 is TGTGCCAGCAGCCCCTGGACAGGGGGCGCCTCCGCCGGGGAGCTGTTTTTT. The encoded protein is CASSPWTGGASAGELFF.